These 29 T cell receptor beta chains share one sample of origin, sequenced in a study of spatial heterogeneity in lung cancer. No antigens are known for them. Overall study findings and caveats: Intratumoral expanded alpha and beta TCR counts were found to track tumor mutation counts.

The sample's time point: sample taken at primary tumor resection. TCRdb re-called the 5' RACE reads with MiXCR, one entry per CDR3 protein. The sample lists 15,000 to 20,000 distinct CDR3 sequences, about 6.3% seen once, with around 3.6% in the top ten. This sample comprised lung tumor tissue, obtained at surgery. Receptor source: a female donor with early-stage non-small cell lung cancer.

This chain's CDR3 is CASSVDGNHEQFF. CDR3 sequence (DNA): TGTGCCAGCAGCGTAGATGGAAACCATGAGCAGTTCTTC. J is TRBJ2-1 and V is TRBV9; D gene ambiguous. The CDR3 consists of 13 residues. Per the germline V gene, CDR1 is SGDLS and CDR2 is YYNGEE. Deletions cut 0 bases from V and 8 bases from J, with 9 bases between.

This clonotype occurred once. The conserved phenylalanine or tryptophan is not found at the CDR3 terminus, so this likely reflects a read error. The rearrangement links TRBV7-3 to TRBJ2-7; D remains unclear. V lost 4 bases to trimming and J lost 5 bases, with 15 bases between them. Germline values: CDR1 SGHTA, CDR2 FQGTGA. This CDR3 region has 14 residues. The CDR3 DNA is TGTGCCAGCAGCTCGGACGGCCCGCTTGACGAGCAGTACCTC. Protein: CASSSDGPLDEQYL.

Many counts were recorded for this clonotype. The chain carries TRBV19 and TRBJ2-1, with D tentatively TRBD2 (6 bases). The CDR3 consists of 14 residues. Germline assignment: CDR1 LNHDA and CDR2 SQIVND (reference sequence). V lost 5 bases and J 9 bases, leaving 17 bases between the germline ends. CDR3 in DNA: TGTGCCAGTAGTCGAAAAGGGGACGGGAGTGAGCAGTTCTTC. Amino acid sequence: CASSRKGDGSEQFF.

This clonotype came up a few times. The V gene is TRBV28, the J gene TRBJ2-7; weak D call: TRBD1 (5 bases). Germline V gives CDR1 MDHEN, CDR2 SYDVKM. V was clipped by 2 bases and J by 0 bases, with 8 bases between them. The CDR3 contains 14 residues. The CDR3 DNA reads TGTGCCAGCAGTTTAGGGGCAGCCTCCTACGAGCAGTACTTC. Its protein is CASSLGAASYEQYF.

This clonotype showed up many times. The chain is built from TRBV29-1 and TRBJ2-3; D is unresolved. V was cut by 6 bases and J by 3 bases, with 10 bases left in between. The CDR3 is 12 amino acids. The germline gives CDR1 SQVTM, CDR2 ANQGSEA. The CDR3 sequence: CSVDGATDTQYF. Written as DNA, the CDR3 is TGCAGCGTGGATGGAGCTACAGATACGCAGTATTTT.

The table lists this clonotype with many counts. CDR3 coding DNA: TGCAGTGCTAGGGTACCGCCCAGCCATGGGGGCGACACTGAAGCTTTCTTT. As protein: CSARVPPSHGGDTEAFF. The V and J genes are TRBV20-1 and TRBJ1-1; TRBD1 is a possible D gene (6 bases). CDR1 is DFQATT and CDR2 is SNEGSKA in the germline V gene (reference sequence). The V end lost 3 bases, the J end lost 3 bases, and 23 bases lay between the germline ends. The CDR3 has 17 amino acids.

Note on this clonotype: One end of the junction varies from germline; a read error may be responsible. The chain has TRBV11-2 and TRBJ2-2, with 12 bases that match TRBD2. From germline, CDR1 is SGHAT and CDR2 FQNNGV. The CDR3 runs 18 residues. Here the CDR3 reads CATSPFPLTSGRGGELFF. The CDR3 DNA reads TGTGCCACCAGCCCCTTCCCGCTGACTAGCGGGAGAGGTGGGGAGCTGTTTTTT.

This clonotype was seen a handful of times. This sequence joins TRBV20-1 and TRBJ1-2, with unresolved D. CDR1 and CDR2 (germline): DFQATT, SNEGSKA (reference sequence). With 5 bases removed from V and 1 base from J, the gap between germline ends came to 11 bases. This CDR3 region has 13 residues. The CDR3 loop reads CSAPAKNNYGYTF. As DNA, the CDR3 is TGCAGTGCTCCAGCAAAGAATAACTATGGCTACACCTTC.

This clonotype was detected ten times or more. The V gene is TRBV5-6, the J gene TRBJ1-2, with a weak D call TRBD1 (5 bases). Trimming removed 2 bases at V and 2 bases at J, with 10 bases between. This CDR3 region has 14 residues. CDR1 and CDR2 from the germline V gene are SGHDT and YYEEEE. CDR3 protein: CASSFSDRNYGYTF. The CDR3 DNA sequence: TGTGCCAGCAGCTTTTCTGACAGAAACTATGGCTACACCTTC.

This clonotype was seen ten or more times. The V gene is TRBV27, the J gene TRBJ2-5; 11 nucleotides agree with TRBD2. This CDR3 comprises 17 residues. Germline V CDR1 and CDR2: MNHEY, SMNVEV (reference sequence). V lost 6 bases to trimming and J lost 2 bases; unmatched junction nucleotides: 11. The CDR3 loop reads CASSRVGSGRVQETQYF. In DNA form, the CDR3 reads TGTGCCAGCAGCCGCGTGGGTAGCGGGAGGGTTCAAGAGACCCAGTACTTC.

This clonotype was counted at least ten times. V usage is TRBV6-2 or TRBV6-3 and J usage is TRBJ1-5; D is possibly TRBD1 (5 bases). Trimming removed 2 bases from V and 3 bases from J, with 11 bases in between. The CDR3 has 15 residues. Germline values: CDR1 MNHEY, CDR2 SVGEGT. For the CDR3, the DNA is TGTGCCAGCAGTTACGGCAGGGCGTACAATCAGCCCCAGCATTTT. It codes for CASSYGRAYNQPQHF.

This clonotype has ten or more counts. The CDR3: CAISESGRKGETQYF. Written as DNA, the CDR3 is TGTGCCATCAGTGAGTCGGGACGCAAAGGGGAGACCCAGTACTTC. The V call is TRBV10-3, the J call TRBJ2-5; D might be TRBD1 or TRBD2, each matching 5 bases. Germline V gene data show CDR1 as ENHRY and CDR2 as SYGVKD. Trimming took 0 bases from V and 5 from J, leaving 13 bases between them. The CDR3 spans 15 residues.

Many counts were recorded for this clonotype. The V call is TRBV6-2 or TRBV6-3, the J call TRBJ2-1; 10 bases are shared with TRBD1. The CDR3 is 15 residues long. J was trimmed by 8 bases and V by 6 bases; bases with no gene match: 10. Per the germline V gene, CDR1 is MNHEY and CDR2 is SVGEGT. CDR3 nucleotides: TGTGCCAGCAGCGCACCGGGACAGGGGTCTGATGAGCAGTTCTTC. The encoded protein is CASSAPGQGSDEQFF.

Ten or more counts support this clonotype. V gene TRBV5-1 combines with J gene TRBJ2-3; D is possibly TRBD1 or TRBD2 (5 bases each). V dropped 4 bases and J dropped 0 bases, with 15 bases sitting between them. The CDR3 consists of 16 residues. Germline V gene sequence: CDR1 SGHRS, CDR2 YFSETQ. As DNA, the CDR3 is TGCGCCAGCAGCCCGCGAGGGGTTATAAGCACAGATACGCAGTATTTT. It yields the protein CASSPRGVISTDTQYF.

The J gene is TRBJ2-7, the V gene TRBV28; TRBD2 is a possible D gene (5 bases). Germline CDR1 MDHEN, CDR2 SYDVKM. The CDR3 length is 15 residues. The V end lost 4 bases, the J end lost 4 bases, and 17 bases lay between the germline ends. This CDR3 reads CASSSVRTGKYEQYF. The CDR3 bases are TGTGCCAGCAGTTCAGTTCGGACGGGGAAGTACGAGCAGTACTTC. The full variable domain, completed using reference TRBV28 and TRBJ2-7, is DVKVTQSSRYLVKRTGEKVFLECVQDMDHENMFWYRQDPGLGLRLIYFSYDVKMKEKGDIPEGYSVSREKKERFSLILESASTNQTSMYLCASSSVRTGKYEQYFGPGTRLTVT.

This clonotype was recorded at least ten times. The CDR3 reads CASSQGREQHEQFF. CDR3 bases: TGTGCCAGCAGCCAAGGTAGAGAGCAGCATGAGCAGTTCTTC. The chain is built from TRBV4-2 and TRBJ2-1; unclear D gene. Germline-derived CDR1 and CDR2 are LGHNA and YNFKEQ. This CDR3 has 14 amino acids. The germline V and J ends were trimmed by 1 base and 8 bases, with 12 bases remaining between them.

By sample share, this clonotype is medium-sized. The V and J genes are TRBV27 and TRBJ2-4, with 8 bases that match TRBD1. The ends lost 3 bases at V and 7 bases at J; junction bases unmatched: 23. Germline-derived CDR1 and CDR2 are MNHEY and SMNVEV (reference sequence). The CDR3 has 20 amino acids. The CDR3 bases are TGTGCCAGCAGTTTTATGGATCCCGTTTGTCCCCGGACAGGGTCGAACATTCAGTACTTC. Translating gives CASSFMDPVCPRTGSNIQYF.

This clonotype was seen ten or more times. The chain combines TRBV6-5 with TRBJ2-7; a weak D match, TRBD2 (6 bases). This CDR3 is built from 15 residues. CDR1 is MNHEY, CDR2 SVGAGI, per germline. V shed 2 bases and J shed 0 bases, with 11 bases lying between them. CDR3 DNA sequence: TGTGCCAGCAGTTACGGTAGCGGAAGCTCCTACGAGCAGTACTTC. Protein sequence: CASSYGSGSSYEQYF.

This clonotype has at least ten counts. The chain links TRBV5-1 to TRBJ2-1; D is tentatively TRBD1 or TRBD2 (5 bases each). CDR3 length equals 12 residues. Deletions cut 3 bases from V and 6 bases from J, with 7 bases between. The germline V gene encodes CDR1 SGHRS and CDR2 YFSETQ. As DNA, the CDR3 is TGCGCCAGCAGCTCGGGGCTCAATGAGCAGTTCTTC. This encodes CASSSGLNEQFF.

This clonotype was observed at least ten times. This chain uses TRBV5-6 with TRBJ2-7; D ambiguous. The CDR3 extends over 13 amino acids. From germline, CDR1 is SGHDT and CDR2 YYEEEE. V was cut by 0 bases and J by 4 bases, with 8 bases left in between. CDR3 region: CASSLVDVYEQYF. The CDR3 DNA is TGTGCCAGCAGCTTGGTGGATGTTTACGAGCAGTACTTC.

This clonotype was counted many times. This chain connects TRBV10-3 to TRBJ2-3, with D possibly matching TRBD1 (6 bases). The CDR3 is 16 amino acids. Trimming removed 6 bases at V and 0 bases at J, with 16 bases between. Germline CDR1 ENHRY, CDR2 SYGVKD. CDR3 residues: CAISQLTGASTDTQYF. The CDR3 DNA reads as TGTGCCATCAGCCAGTTGACAGGCGCTAGCACAGATACGCAGTATTTT.

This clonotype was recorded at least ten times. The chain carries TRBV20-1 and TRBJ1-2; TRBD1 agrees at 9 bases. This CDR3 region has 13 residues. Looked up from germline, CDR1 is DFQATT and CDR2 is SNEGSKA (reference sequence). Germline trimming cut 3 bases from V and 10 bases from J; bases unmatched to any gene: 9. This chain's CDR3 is CSARTTGGGSYTF. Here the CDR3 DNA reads TGCAGTGCTAGGACAACAGGGGGCGGGTCCTACACCTTC.

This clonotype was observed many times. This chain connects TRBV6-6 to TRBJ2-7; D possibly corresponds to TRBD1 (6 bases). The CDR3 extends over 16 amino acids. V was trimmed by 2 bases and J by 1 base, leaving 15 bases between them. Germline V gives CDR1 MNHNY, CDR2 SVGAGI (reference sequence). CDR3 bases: TGTGCCAGCAGTTACGGCCCAGGGGTTACTTCCTACGAGCAGTACTTC. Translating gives CASSYGPGVTSYEQYF.

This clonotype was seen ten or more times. CDR3 protein: CASSARSGRNNEQFF. The DNA of the CDR3 is TGTGCCAGCAGCGCCCGTAGCGGGAGGAACAATGAGCAGTTCTTC. The chain recombines TRBV9 with TRBJ2-1, with 10 bases lining up with TRBD2. Trimming cost V 3 bases and J 5 bases; bases outside gene matches: 5. Germline V gene lookup returns CDR1 SGDLS and CDR2 YYNGEE. The CDR3 covers 15 residues.

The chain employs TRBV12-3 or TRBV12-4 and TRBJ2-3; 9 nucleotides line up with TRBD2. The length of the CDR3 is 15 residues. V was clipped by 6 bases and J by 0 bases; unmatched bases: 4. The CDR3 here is CASRGLATSTDTQYF. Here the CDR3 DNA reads TGTGCCAGCAGAGGACTAGCGACTAGCACAGATACGCAGTATTTT.

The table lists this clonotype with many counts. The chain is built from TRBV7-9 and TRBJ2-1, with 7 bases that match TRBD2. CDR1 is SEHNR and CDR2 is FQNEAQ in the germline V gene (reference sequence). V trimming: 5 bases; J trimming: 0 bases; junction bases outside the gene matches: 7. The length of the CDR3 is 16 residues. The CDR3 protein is CASSPSGSHSYNEQFF. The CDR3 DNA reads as TGTGCCAGCAGCCCTAGCGGTTCCCACTCCTACAATGAGCAGTTCTTC.

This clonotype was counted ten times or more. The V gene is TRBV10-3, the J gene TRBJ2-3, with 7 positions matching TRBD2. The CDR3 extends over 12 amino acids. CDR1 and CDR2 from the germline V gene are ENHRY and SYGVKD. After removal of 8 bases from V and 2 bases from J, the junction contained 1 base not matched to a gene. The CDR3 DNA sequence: TGTGCCATCGCGGGAGACACAGATACGCAGTATTTT. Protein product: CAIAGDTDTQYF.

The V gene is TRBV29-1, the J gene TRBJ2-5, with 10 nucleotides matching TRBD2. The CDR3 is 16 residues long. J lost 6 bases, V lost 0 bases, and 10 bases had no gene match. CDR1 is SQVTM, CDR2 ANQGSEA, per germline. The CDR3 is CSVEDQASGGRKTQYF. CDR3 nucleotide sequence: TGCAGCGTTGAAGATCAGGCTAGCGGGGGTAGAAAGACCCAGTACTTC.

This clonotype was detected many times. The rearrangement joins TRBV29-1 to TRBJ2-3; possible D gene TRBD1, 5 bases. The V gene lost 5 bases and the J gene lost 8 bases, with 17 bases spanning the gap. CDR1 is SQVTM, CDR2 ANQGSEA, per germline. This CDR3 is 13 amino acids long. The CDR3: CSVQGSGYGTQYF. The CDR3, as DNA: TGCAGCGTTCAGGGCTCCGGGTATGGTACGCAGTATTTT.